This TCR beta chain comes out of a study of control samples from healthy donors and cancer patients. Data came from immunoSEQ multiplex PCR; TCRdb stores just in-frame clones and leaves some out. The sample has 100,000 to 150,000 clones, roughly 94% seen once. CDR1 and CDR2 from the germline V gene are SEHNR and FQNEAQ (reference sequence). V was trimmed by 1 base and J by 1 base, leaving 11 bases between them. CDR3 length equals 17 residues. The rearrangement joins TRBV7-9 to TRBJ2-6; no clear D gene. This receptor was identified in a man aged 25-45 years in good health. The sample consisted of blood. CDR3 nucleotide sequence: TGTGCCAGCAGCTTAGGGGCGTATCAATCTGGGGCCAACGTCCTGACTTTC. Its translation: CASSLGAYQSGANVLTF.